This T cell receptor beta chain appears in the sequencing data of a study of T cell changes during pregnancy in multiple sclerosis (dated by TCRdb to between 2018 and 2021). Concerning the study at large: Changes in the T cell repertoire over the course of pregnancy were examined in this study in women with multiple sclerosis.

Library generation was performed with the immunoSEQ multiplex PCR assay. Here the immuneACCESS table is served through TCRdb, limited to in-frame sequences with V and J called. Missing clones are a known gap in these copies; in checked studies unresolved V genes cover under half, and the rest lacks a known reason. The sample yields tens of thousands of clones; under 95% were counted once. Of the sample, 3.3% is held by the ten largest clones. To note about this clone: It lacks a known antigen. No much larger clone exists at a distance of one base, and base qualities are not known.

Spanning cysteine to phenylalanine, the CDR3 consists of 18 amino acids. The entry retains the CDR3 DNA only, 54 bases that are in frame from base 1. Trimming removed 2 bases from V and 1 base from J; the gene matches leave 6 bases unexplained. From the germline V gene, CDR1 is SGHVS and CDR2 is FQNEAQ. The specimen comprised peripheral blood, sampled in the first trimester of pregnancy. The TCR originated in a female donor in good health, enrolled as a control in a pregnancy study. The chain is encoded by TRBV7-8 joined to TRBJ2-5, with 14 junctional bases fitting TRBD2. For the CDR3, the sequence is CASSLRTSGRPSQETQYF. The DNA sequence is as follows: TGTGCCAGCAGCTTAAGGACTAGCGGGAGGCCCTCCCAAGAGACCCAGTACTTC.